This is a list of T cell receptor beta chains from one sample in a study of shared clonotypes between healthy human individuals. The data were produced by immunoSEQ multiplex PCR, yet TCRdb's version contains in-frame clones alone and is incomplete. The sample lists some 2 million clones; 90% to 95% were seen once. The sample consisted of naive CD4+ T cells sorted from blood. The source is a man between 18 and 35 years old in good health. The CDR3 runs from the conserved cysteine through the conserved F or W. Each record gives: D gene, clone size, V gene, J gene, CDR3 protein, CDR3 DNA. The D gene is left open where the match is weak. Clone size is given for some rows only: seen once, a few or many times, or a class if the clone is expanded.

D gene: TRBD1
clone size: .
V gene: TRBV19
J gene: TRBJ2-2
CDR3 protein: CASSSGTGNTGELFF
CDR3 DNA: TGTGCCAGTAGTTCCGGGACAGGGAACACCGGGGAGCTGTTTTTT

D gene: .
clone size: .
V gene: TRBV2
J gene: TRBJ2-7
CDR3 protein: CASSTGPERSSYEQYF
CDR3 DNA: TGTGCCAGCAGTACGGGACCCGAAAGGAGCTCCTACGAGCAGTACTTC

D gene: TRBD2
clone size: .
V gene: TRBV5-5
J gene: TRBJ2-3
CDR3 protein: CANPMPGLDFTNTQYF
CDR3 DNA: TGTGCCAACCCGATGCCGGGACTAGATTTCACTAATACGCAGTATTTT

D gene: .
clone size: .
V gene: TRBV5-1
J gene: TRBJ1-5
CDR3 protein: CASSLTGDLSNQPQHF
CDR3 DNA: TGCGCCAGCAGCTTGACAGGAGATCTTAGCAATCAGCCCCAGCATTTT

D gene: TRBD2
clone size: .
V gene: TRBV6-5
J gene: TRBJ2-7
CDR3 protein: CASSRRGDYEQYF
CDR3 DNA: TGTGCCAGCAGCCGACGGGGGGACTACGAGCAGTACTTC

D gene: .
clone size: .
V gene: TRBV28
J gene: TRBJ2-7
CDR3 protein: CASSLVDLQREQYF
CDR3 DNA: TGTGCCAGCAGTTTAGTGGATTTACAGCGCGAGCAGTACTTC

D gene: .
clone size: .
V gene: TRBV7-9
J gene: TRBJ1-3
CDR3 protein: CASIDPGSTRGNTIYF
CDR3 DNA: TGTGCCAGCATCGATCCGGGTTCCACCCGAGGAAACACCATATATTTT

D gene: .
clone size: .
V gene: TRBV5-1
J gene: TRBJ1-3
CDR3 protein: CASSWSSGNTIYF
CDR3 DNA: TGCGCCAGCAGCTGGTCCTCTGGAAACACCATATATTTT

D gene: .
clone size: .
V gene: TRBV7-8
J gene: TRBJ1-2
CDR3 protein: CASSLGRTNYGYTF
CDR3 DNA: TGTGCCAGCAGCTTAGGCCGGACTAACTATGGCTACACCTTC

D gene: .
clone size: .
V gene: TRBV9
J gene: TRBJ2-2
CDR3 protein: CASNRDSLNTGELFF
CDR3 DNA: TGTGCCAGCAACCGCGACAGTTTAAACACCGGGGAGCTGTTTTTT

D gene: TRBD1
clone size: .
V gene: TRBV7-8
J gene: TRBJ1-1
CDR3 protein: CASSGWDRGNTEAFF
CDR3 DNA: TGTGCCAGCAGCGGATGGGACAGGGGGAACACTGAAGCTTTCTTT

D gene: TRBD2
clone size: .
V gene: TRBV27
J gene: TRBJ2-7
CDR3 protein: CASSPGLATYEQYF
CDR3 DNA: TGTGCCAGCAGTCCCGGACTAGCGACCTACGAGCAGTACTTC

D gene: .
clone size: .
V gene: TRBV5-1
J gene: TRBJ2-5
CDR3 protein: CASSWAVGGETQYF
CDR3 DNA: TGCGCCAGCAGCTGGGCCGTCGGAGGGGAGACCCAGTACTTC

D gene: .
clone size: .
V gene: TRBV15
J gene: TRBJ1-1
CDR3 protein: CATSREISGLEAFF
CDR3 DNA: TGTGCCACCAGCAGAGAAATCTCAGGACTGGAAGCTTTCTTT

D gene: TRBD2
clone size: .
V gene: TRBV5-1
J gene: TRBJ2-5
CDR3 protein: CASSLGLAGFQETQYF
CDR3 DNA: TGCGCCAGCAGCTTAGGACTAGCGGGGTTCCAAGAGACCCAGTACTTC

D gene: .
clone size: .
V gene: TRBV11-3
J gene: TRBJ2-1
CDR3 protein: CASSDRGGKQFF
CDR3 DNA: TGTGCCAGCAGCGACCGAGGGGGGAAGCAGTTCTTC

D gene: .
clone size: .
V gene: TRBV9
J gene: TRBJ1-1
CDR3 protein: CASSVVLNTEAFF
CDR3 DNA: TGTGCCAGCAGCGTAGTTCTTAACACTGAAGCTTTCTTT

D gene: .
clone size: .
V gene: TRBV6-1
J gene: TRBJ1-6
CDR3 protein: CASSSEGDSPLHF
CDR3 DNA: TGTGCCAGCAGTTCGGAGGGGGATTCACCCCTCCACTTT

D gene: TRBD2
clone size: .
V gene: TRBV7-2
J gene: TRBJ2-7
CDR3 protein: CASRASGTTWEQYF
CDR3 DNA: TGTGCCAGCAGAGCTAGCGGGACAACGTGGGAGCAGTACTTC

D gene: .
clone size: .
V gene: TRBV7-2
J gene: TRBJ1-1
CDR3 protein: CASSLDGGADTEAFF
CDR3 DNA: TGTGCCAGCAGCTTAGACGGGGGCGCAGACACTGAAGCTTTCTTT

D gene: .
clone size: .
V gene: TRBV10-1
J gene: TRBJ1-4
CDR3 protein: CASSAGLNEKLFF
CDR3 DNA: TGCGCCAGCAGTGCGGGCCTGAATGAAAAACTGTTTTTT

D gene: .
clone size: few
V gene: TRBV2
J gene: TRBJ1-5
CDR3 protein: CASSGGDSNQPQHF
CDR3 DNA: TGTGCCAGCAGTGGGGGGGATAGCAATCAGCCCCAGCATTTT

D gene: .
clone size: .
V gene: TRBV29-1
J gene: TRBJ1-2
CDR3 protein: CSVATGTAFYGYTF
CDR3 DNA: TGCAGCGTGGCCACCGGGACCGCTTTTTATGGCTACACCTTC

D gene: .
clone size: .
V gene: TRBV5-6
J gene: TRBJ1-3
CDR3 protein: CASSLAPGGLTGNTIYF
CDR3 DNA: TGTGCCAGCAGCTTGGCACCTGGGGGACTTACTGGAAACACCATATATTTT

D gene: TRBD1
clone size: .
V gene: TRBV10-1
J gene: TRBJ2-3
CDR3 protein: CASSEPGTGRTDTQYF
CDR3 DNA: TGCGCCAGCAGTGAGCCCGGGACAGGGAGGACAGATACGCAGTATTTT

D gene: TRBD2
clone size: .
V gene: TRBV30
J gene: TRBJ2-1
CDR3 protein: CAWNRFRTSGNEQFF
CDR3 DNA: TGTGCCTGGAACAGGTTCCGGACTAGCGGGAATGAGCAGTTCTTC

D gene: .
clone size: .
V gene: TRBV7-9
J gene: TRBJ2-7
CDR3 protein: CASSLPGLDYEQYF
CDR3 DNA: TGTGCCAGCAGCTTACCGGGACTCGACTACGAGCAGTACTTC

D gene: TRBD2
clone size: .
V gene: TRBV6-1
J gene: TRBJ2-7
CDR3 protein: CASTSGGLGSYEQYF
CDR3 DNA: TGTGCCAGCACTAGCGGGGGTCTCGGCTCCTACGAGCAGTACTTC

D gene: TRBD1
clone size: once
V gene: TRBV11-2
J gene: TRBJ2-7
CDR3 protein: CASSSPGQGAYEQYF
CDR3 DNA: TGTGCCAGCAGCTCCCCGGGACAGGGGGCGTACGAGCAGTACTTC

D gene: .
clone size: .
V gene: TRBV15
J gene: TRBJ2-1
CDR3 protein: CATRGYNEQFF
CDR3 DNA: TGTGCCACCAGAGGTTACAATGAGCAGTTCTTC

D gene: .
clone size: .
V gene: TRBV7-2
J gene: TRBJ2-1
CDR3 protein: CASSSEGEQFF
CDR3 DNA: TGTGCCAGCAGCTCCGAAGGTGAGCAGTTCTTC

D gene: TRBD2
clone size: .
V gene: TRBV7-9
J gene: TRBJ2-2
CDR3 protein: CASSQLALMNTGELFF
CDR3 DNA: TGTGCCAGCAGCCAACTAGCGCTAATGAACACCGGGGAGCTGTTTTTT

D gene: TRBD1
clone size: .
V gene: TRBV28
J gene: TRBJ1-2
CDR3 protein: CASSRQGGGYTF
CDR3 DNA: TGTGCCAGCAGTCGACAGGGGGGAGGCTACACCTTC

D gene: .
clone size: .
V gene: TRBV4-3
J gene: TRBJ2-7
CDR3 protein: CASSQEAGVLHEQYF
CDR3 DNA: TGCGCCAGCAGCCAAGAGGCAGGGGTGCTCCACGAGCAGTACTTC

D gene: .
clone size: .
V gene: TRBV6-1
J gene: TRBJ2-6
CDR3 protein: CASSDRNSGANVLTF
CDR3 DNA: TGTGCCAGCAGTGACAGGAACTCTGGGGCCAACGTCCTGACTTTC

D gene: .
clone size: .
V gene: TRBV6-5
J gene: TRBJ1-2
CDR3 protein: CASSYSVGQPYGYTF
CDR3 DNA: TGTGCCAGCAGTTACTCGGTAGGACAACCTTATGGCTACACCTTC

D gene: .
clone size: .
V gene: TRBV11-1
J gene: TRBJ2-3
CDR3 protein: CASSFSYTDTQYF
CDR3 DNA: TGTGCCAGCAGCTTTAGCTACACAGATACGCAGTATTTT

D gene: TRBD2
clone size: .
V gene: TRBV7-2
J gene: TRBJ2-1
CDR3 protein: CASSPLAGAGTVF
CDR3 DNA: TGTGCCAGCAGCCCGTTAGCGGGAGCCGGTACCGTCTTC

D gene: .
clone size: once
V gene: TRBV5-6
J gene: TRBJ2-3
CDR3 protein: CASSQDRFLRDTQYF
CDR3 DNA: TGTGCCAGCAGCCAAGACAGGTTCCTACGTGATACGCAGTATTTT

D gene: .
clone size: .
V gene: TRBV27
J gene: TRBJ1-2
CDR3 protein: CASSFTSGTDGYTF
CDR3 DNA: TGTGCCAGCAGTTTTACCTCCGGGACGGATGGCTACACCTTC

D gene: .
clone size: .
V gene: TRBV4-3
J gene: TRBJ2-5
CDR3 protein: CASSQSVPPVAQYF
CDR3 DNA: TGCGCCAGCAGCCAATCAGTCCCCCCGGTCGCCCAGTACTTC

D gene: .
clone size: once
V gene: TRBV9
J gene: TRBJ2-3
CDR3 protein: CASSVAGRLSTDTQYF
CDR3 DNA: TGTGCCAGCAGCGTAGCTGGGCGTCTTAGCACAGATACGCAGTATTTT

D gene: .
clone size: .
V gene: TRBV5-4
J gene: TRBJ2-2
CDR3 protein: CASSLGLRNTGELFF
CDR3 DNA: TGTGCCAGCAGCTTGGGTCTTAGGAACACCGGGGAGCTGTTTTTT

D gene: .
clone size: .
V gene: TRBV30
J gene: TRBJ2-7
CDR3 protein: CAWSPRFYEQYF
CDR3 DNA: TGTGCCTGGAGTCCGAGATTCTACGAGCAGTACTTC

D gene: .
clone size: .
V gene: TRBV6-5
J gene: TRBJ2-7
CDR3 protein: CASSPGGGAGREQYF
CDR3 DNA: TGTGCCAGCAGTCCCGGGGGCGGGGCGGGAAGGGAGCAGTACTTC

D gene: .
clone size: once
V gene: TRBV19
J gene: TRBJ2-3
CDR3 protein: CASSLVTGTDTQYF
CDR3 DNA: TGTGCCAGTAGTCTCGTAACCGGCACAGATACGCAGTATTTT

D gene: .
clone size: once
V gene: TRBV5-6
J gene: TRBJ2-7
CDR3 protein: CASSKTASTYEQYF
CDR3 DNA: TGTGCCAGCAGCAAAACGGCCTCCACCTACGAGCAGTACTTC

D gene: TRBD2
clone size: .
V gene: TRBV12-5
J gene: TRBJ2-3
CDR3 protein: CASALNLREGAPDTQYF
CDR3 DNA: TGTGCTAGTGCCTTGAACCTACGGGAGGGTGCCCCAGATACGCAGTATTTT

D gene: TRBD1
clone size: .
V gene: TRBV2
J gene: TRBJ1-1
CDR3 protein: CASSETGGRVEAFF
CDR3 DNA: TGTGCCAGCAGCGAAACAGGGGGCCGGGTTGAAGCTTTCTTT

D gene: .
clone size: .
V gene: TRBV7-9
J gene: TRBJ2-7
CDR3 protein: CASSLGATSSYEQYF
CDR3 DNA: TGTGCCAGCAGCTTAGGGGCGACAAGCTCCTACGAGCAGTACTTC

D gene: TRBD1
clone size: .
V gene: TRBV7-2
J gene: TRBJ2-7
CDR3 protein: CASRKGQGYEQYF
CDR3 DNA: TGTGCCAGCAGAAAAGGACAGGGCTACGAGCAGTACTTC

D gene: .
clone size: .
V gene: TRBV18
J gene: TRBJ2-7
CDR3 protein: CASSPGRQVGEQYF
CDR3 DNA: TGTGCCAGCTCACCAGGACGACAGGTTGGGGAGCAGTACTTC

D gene: .
clone size: .
V gene: TRBV19
J gene: TRBJ1-5
CDR3 protein: CASSMRGANQPQHF
CDR3 DNA: TGTGCCAGTAGTATGCGGGGGGCGAATCAGCCCCAGCATTTT

D gene: .
clone size: few
V gene: TRBV18
J gene: TRBJ1-1
CDR3 protein: CASSRLNTEAFF
CDR3 DNA: TGTGCCAGCTCACGACTGAACACTGAAGCTTTCTTT

D gene: .
clone size: .
V gene: TRBV28
J gene: TRBJ1-4
CDR3 protein: CASSPQGVWGEKLFF
CDR3 DNA: TGTGCCAGCAGTCCACAAGGGGTTTGGGGTGAAAAACTGTTTTTT